Following are 17 T cell receptor beta chains from one sample sequenced in a study of blood T cell repertoires in COVID-19 (dated by TCRdb to the early 2020s). Receptors were amplified or captured by the immunoSEQ multiplex PCR assay. Held by TCRdb, this immuneACCESS table contains in-frame sequences only and omits some clones. Under half of the omission traces to an unresolved V gene where checked; the cause of the rest is unknown. Within this sample are around 130,000 clones, with around 85% of them counted one time only. Approximately 4% of the sample rests with the top ten. Sequencing used peripheral blood. The receptors stem from a human donor in a cohort sampled during active COVID-19.

This clone was observed once. The V and J genes are TRBV6-2 or TRBV6-3 and TRBJ2-5, with D uncertain. The V gene lost 2 bases and the J gene lost 5 bases, with 9 bases spanning the gap. Germline-derived CDR1 and CDR2 are MNHEY and SVGEGT. The CDR3 extends over 13 amino acids. CDR3 sequence (DNA): TGTGCCAGCAGTTACCTCTTCGGGGAGACCCAGTACTTC. Encoded protein: CASSYLFGETQYF.

This chain connects TRBV7-2 to TRBJ1-2; 7 bases line up with TRBD1. CDR3 size: 15 residues. Germline V CDR1 and CDR2: SGHTA, FQGNSA. Trimming removed 4 bases from V and 7 bases from J; junction bases left unmatched: 12. CDR3 residues: CASSSARQGERGYTF. The CDR3 DNA reads as TGTGCCAGCAGCTCGGCTAGACAGGGAGAGCGTGGCTACACCTTC.

This clone was detected once. The CDR3 DNA reads as TGTGCCAGCAGTTACGGGCAGGGGGACAATCAGCCCCAGCATTTT. Translating it yields CASSYGQGDNQPQHF. The rearrangement uses TRBV6-5 and TRBJ1-5; 7 bases are shared with TRBD1. The CDR3 runs to 15 residues. The trim removed 2 bases at V and 3 bases at J, leaving 4 bases unmatched. CDR1 and CDR2 (germline): MNHEY, SVGAGI.

The chain couples TRBV2 to TRBJ2-1; D call uncertain. The CDR3 consists of 14 residues. Germline CDR1 reads SNHLY; CDR2 reads FYNNEI. Deletions cut 3 bases from V and 0 bases from J, with 6 bases between. The CDR3 nucleotides are TGTGCCAGCAGTGAGTCGAGCTCCTACAATGAGCAGTTCTTC. Its protein is CASSESSSYNEQFF.

The chain is built from TRBV15 and TRBJ2-3; a weak D match, TRBD1 (6 bases). CDR3 length equals 13 residues. Deletions cut 5 bases from V and 5 bases from J, with 11 bases between. Germline lookup yields CDR1 LNHNV and CDR2 YYDKDF (reference sequence). CDR3 loop: CATSSQGRDTQYF. CDR3 bases: TGTGCCACCAGCTCTCAGGGGAGAGATACGCAGTATTTT. The whole variable domain, remainder taken from reference TRBV15 and TRBJ2-3, is DAMVIQNPRYQVTQFGKPVTLSCSQTLNHNVMYWYQQKSSQAPKLLFHYYDKDFNNEADTPDNFQSRRPNTSFCFLDIRSPGLGDTAMYLCATSSQGRDTQYFGPGTRLTVL.

V and J are TRBV6-6 and TRBJ2-5; possible D gene TRBD1, 5 bases. CDR1 MNHNY and CDR2 SVGAGI come from the germline V gene (reference sequence). There are 14 residues in the CDR3. V gave up 5 bases and J gave up 1 base, with 11 bases separating them. Here the CDR3 DNA reads TGTGCCAGCAGTCTTCGACAGTTCCAAGAGACCCAGTACTTC. As protein: CASSLRQFQETQYF.

The rearrangement links TRBV9 to TRBJ1-3; D remains ambiguous. V was pared by 3 bases and J by 2 bases, with 9 bases between. CDR3 length: 14 amino acids. CDR1 and CDR2 (germline): SGDLS, YYNGEE. CDR3 loop: CASSGRGTGNTIYF. CDR3 in DNA: TGTGCCAGCAGCGGCCGAGGTACTGGAAACACCATATATTTT.

The V and J genes are TRBV27 and TRBJ2-1; 11 bases map to TRBD2. The germline V gene has CDR1 MNHEY and CDR2 SMNVEV (reference sequence). V was clipped by 2 bases and J by 2 bases; unmatched bases: 20. This CDR3 spans 22 amino acids. CDR3 sequence reads: CASSLIRGRQTSGAGTYNEQFF. DNA of the CDR3: TGTGCCAGCAGTTTAATCAGGGGGCGGCAGACTAGCGGGGCGGGCACCTACAATGAGCAGTTCTTC.

V gene TRBV11-2 combines with J gene TRBJ2-1, with D maybe TRBD2 (6 bases). The V gene lost 1 base and the J gene lost 7 bases, with 11 bases spanning the gap. Per the germline V gene, CDR1 is SGHAT and CDR2 is FQNNGV. This CDR3 spans 14 amino acids. The CDR3 DNA reads as TGTGCCAGCAGCTTAGGTAGCGGTACTAATGAGCAGTTCTTC. Protein product: CASSLGSGTNEQFF.

V and J are TRBV7-2 and TRBJ2-1; D may be TRBD1 (7 bases). V was clipped by 4 bases and J by 8 bases, with 15 bases between them. The CDR3 loop spans 14 amino acids. CDR1 SGHTA and CDR2 FQGNSA come from the germline V gene. CDR3 sequence reads: CASSSIQGTDEQFF. Written as DNA, the CDR3 is TGTGCCAGCAGCTCGATACAGGGGACTGATGAGCAGTTCTTC.

In its sample, this clone was seen once. The chain couples TRBV19 to TRBJ2-5; 14 nucleotides align to TRBD2. The germline CDR1 and CDR2 sequences are LNHDA and SQIVND (reference sequence). The J segment lost 6 bases and the V segment lost 3 bases, leaving 9 bases of the junction unmatched. This CDR3 has 17 amino acids. The CDR3 DNA sequence: TGTGCCAGTAGTATTTTCGGGACTAGCGGGGGAGAACAGACCCAGTACTTC. This codes for CASSIFGTSGGEQTQYF.

This clone was found a few times. The chain links TRBV5-4 to TRBJ2-5; D unclear. The germline V gene encodes CDR1 SGHNT and CDR2 YYREEE (reference sequence). This CDR3 has 14 amino acids. V lost 2 bases and J lost 5, with 13 bases in between. The CDR3 reads CASSFGGRGETQYF. DNA for the CDR3: TGTGCCAGCAGCTTCGGTGGGCGTGGGGAGACCCAGTACTTC.

The genes are TRBV7-9 and TRBJ1-1, with D uncertain. The CDR3 is 14 residues long. V was shortened by 6 bases and J by 0 bases, with 11 bases between the two germline ends. Germline lookup yields CDR1 SEHNR and CDR2 FQNEAQ (reference sequence). In DNA, the CDR3 is TGTGCCAGCAGTTCCGGGATTCTGAACACTGAAGCTTTCTTT. Its translation is CASSSGILNTEAFF.

This clone was seen a handful of times. This chain links TRBV6-4 with TRBJ1-1, with D tentatively TRBD1 (6 bases). The CDR3 spans 13 residues. V lost 5 bases to trimming and J lost 5 bases, with 12 bases between them. Germline CDR1 MRHNA, CDR2 SNTAGT. Here the CDR3 reads CASSTQGGTEAFF. CDR3 sequence (DNA): TGTGCCAGCAGTACACAGGGAGGGACTGAAGCTTTCTTT.

The sample holds a few counts of this clone. This chain links TRBV7-9 with TRBJ1-2, with D hard to call. Germline loops: CDR1 SEHNR, CDR2 FQNEAQ (reference sequence). The CDR3 covers 14 residues. The V gene lost 1 base and the J gene lost 4 bases, with 10 bases spanning the gap. CDR3 DNA: TGTGCCAGCAGCTTAGAGGCAGGCCGCTATGGCTACACCTTC. It specifies CASSLEAGRYGYTF.

The chain recombines TRBV7-2 with TRBJ2-4, with D hard to call. V gave up 2 bases and J gave up 0 bases, with 14 bases separating them. Germline values: CDR1 SGHTA, CDR2 FQGNSA. This CDR3 has 17 amino acids. The CDR3 DNA is TGTGCCAGCAGCTTAAATCCAACGGTCATAGCCAAAAACATTCAGTACTTC. It yields the protein CASSLNPTVIAKNIQYF. Filled out from reference TRBV7-2 and TRBJ2-4, the complete variable domain reads GAGVSQSPSNKVTEKGKDVELRCDPISGHTALYWYRQSLGQGLEFLIYFQGNSAPDKSGLPSDRFSAERTGGSVSTLTIQRTQQEDSAVYLCASSLNPTVIAKNIQYFGAGTRLSVL.

This chain links TRBV5-4 with TRBJ1-2; D unclear. There are 15 residues in the CDR3. V lost 5 bases to trimming and J lost 3 bases, with 17 bases between them. From germline, CDR1 is SGHNT and CDR2 YYREEE (reference sequence). The CDR3 sequence is CASSSGMWGDYGYTF. The CDR3 bases are TGTGCCAGCAGTTCCGGGATGTGGGGAGACTATGGCTACACCTTC.